This T cell receptor beta chain appears in the sequencing data of a study of identical twins. In its sample, this clonotype was seen many times. Germline assignment: CDR1 SGHAT and CDR2 FQDESV (reference sequence). The V gene end was trimmed by 6 bases and the J gene end by 1 base; junction bases not matched to a gene: 19. The CDR3 is 19 amino acids. TCRdb independently ran MiXCR on the 5' RACE reads; one entry per CDR3 protein. The profile shows some 230,000 distinct CDR3 sequences, 6.5% of them singletons. These data also formed part of another study, on T cells expressing NK-cell markers. Per that paper: Eight donors were sequenced, seven testing HCMV-seropositive and one testing seronegative.

This chain connects TRBV11-1 to TRBJ2-5, with 8 bases matching TRBD2. Sequenced input: CD8+ T cells sorted from blood. The clonotype originates from a woman aged 18-35 years in good health. This CDR3 is CASSSDLSGGRSGQETQYF. CDR3 in DNA: TGTGCCAGCAGTTCGGATCTTTCGGGGGGGAGGAGCGGCCAAGAGACCCAGTACTTC.